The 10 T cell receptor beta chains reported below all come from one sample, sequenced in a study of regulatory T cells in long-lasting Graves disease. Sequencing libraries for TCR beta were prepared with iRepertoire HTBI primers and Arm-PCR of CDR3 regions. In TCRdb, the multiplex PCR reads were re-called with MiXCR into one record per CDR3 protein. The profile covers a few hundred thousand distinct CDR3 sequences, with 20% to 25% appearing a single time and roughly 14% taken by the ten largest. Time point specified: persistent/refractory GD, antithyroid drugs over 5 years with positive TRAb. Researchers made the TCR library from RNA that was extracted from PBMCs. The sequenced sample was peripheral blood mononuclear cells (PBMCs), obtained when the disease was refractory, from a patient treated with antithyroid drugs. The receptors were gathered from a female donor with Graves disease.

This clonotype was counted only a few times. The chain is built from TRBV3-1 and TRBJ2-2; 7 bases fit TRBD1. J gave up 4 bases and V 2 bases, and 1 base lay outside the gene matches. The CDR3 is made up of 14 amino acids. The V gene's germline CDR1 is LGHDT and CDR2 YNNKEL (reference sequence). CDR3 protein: CASSQRGRTGELFF. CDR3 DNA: TGTGCCAGCAGCCAAAGGGGGCGCACCGGGGAGCTGTTTTTT.

The CDR3 here is CASSQVGKGTEHYEQYF. CDR3 coding DNA: TGCGCCAGCAGCCAAGTTGGCAAAGGGACGGAACATTACGAGCAGTACTTC. The J gene is TRBJ2-7, the V gene TRBV4-3, with D perhaps assigned TRBD1 or TRBD2 (5 bases each). This CDR3 spans 17 amino acids. V was pared by 1 base and J by 4 bases, with 20 bases between. Per germline, CDR1 LGHNA and CDR2 YSLEER.

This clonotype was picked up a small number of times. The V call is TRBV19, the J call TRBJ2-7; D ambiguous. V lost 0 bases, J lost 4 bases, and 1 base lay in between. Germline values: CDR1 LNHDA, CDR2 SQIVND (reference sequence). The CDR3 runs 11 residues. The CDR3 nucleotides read TGTGCCAGTAGTATAGAGTACGAGCAGTACTTC. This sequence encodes CASSIEYEQYF.

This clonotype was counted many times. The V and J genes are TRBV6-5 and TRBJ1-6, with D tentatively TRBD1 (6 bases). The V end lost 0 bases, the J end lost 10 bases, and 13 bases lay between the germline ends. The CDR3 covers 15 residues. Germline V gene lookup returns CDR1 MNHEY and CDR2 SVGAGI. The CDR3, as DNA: TGTGCCAGCAGTTACTCAGGGGGGCAAGGATCACCCCTCCACTTT. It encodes CASSYSGGQGSPLHF.

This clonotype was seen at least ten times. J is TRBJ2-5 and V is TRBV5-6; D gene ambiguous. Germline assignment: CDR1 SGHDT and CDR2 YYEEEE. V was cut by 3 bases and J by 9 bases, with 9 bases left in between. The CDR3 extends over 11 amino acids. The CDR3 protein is CASSSIGAQYF. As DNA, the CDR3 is TGTGCCAGCAGCTCCATTGGGGCCCAGTACTTC.

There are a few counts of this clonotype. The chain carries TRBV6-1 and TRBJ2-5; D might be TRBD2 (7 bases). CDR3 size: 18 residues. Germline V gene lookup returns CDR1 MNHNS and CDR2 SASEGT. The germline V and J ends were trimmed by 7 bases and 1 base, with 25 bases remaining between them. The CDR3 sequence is CASKTWGASGGPQETQYF. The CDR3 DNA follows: TGTGCCAGCAAGACCTGGGGGGCTAGCGGAGGCCCCCAAGAGACCCAGTACTTC.

The CDR3 spells CASSSDGSNTEAFF. Here the CDR3 DNA reads TGTGCCAGCAGTTCAGACGGGAGTAACACTGAAGCTTTCTTT. The chain has TRBV6-5 and TRBJ1-1; no firm D call. Trimming stripped 4 bases from V and 2 bases from J, with 11 bases between. The CDR3 covers 14 residues. Looked up from germline, CDR1 is MNHEY and CDR2 is SVGAGI.

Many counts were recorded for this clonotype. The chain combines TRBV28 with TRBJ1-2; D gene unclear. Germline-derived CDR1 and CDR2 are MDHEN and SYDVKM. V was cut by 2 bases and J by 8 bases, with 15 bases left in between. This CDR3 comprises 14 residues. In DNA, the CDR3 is TGTGCCAGCAGTTTAGACCTCAGATCGCGCGGCTACACCTTC. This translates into CASSLDLRSRGYTF.

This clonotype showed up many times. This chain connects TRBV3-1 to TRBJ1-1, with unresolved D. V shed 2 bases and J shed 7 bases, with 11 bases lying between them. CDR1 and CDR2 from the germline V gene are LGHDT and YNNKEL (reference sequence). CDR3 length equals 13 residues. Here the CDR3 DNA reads TGTGCCAGCAGCCAATCAGACACGGGTGAAGCTTTCTTT. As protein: CASSQSDTGEAFF.

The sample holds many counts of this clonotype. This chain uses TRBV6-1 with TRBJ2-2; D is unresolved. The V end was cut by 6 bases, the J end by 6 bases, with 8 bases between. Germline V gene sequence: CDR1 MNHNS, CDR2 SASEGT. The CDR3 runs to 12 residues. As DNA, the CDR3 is TGTGCCAGCAGACGCCCCTCCGGGGAGCTGTTTTTT. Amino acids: CASRRPSGELFF.